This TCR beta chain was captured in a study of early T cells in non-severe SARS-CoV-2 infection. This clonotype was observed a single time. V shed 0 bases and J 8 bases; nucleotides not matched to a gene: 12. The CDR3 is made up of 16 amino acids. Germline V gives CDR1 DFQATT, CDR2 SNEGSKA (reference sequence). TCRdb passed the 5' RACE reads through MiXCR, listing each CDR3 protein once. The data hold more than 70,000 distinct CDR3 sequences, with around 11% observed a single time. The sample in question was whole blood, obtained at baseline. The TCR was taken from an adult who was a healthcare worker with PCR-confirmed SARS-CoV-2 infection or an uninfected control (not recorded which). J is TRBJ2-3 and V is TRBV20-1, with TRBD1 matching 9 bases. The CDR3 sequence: CSARDQNRGRAGTQYF. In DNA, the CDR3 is TGCAGTGCTAGAGATCAAAACAGGGGGCGTGCGGGTACGCAGTATTTT.